Sequencing of this TCR beta chain was carried out in a study of blood T cell repertoires in COVID-19. The table came from immunoSEQ multiplex PCR; TCRdb's copy has only in-frame clones and leaves some out. The sample holds 300,000 to 450,000 clones, approximately 90% seen once. This CDR3 has 15 amino acids. With V trimmed by 4 bases and J by 4 bases, 10 bases remained unmatched. From germline, CDR1 is SGHRS and CDR2 YFSETQ. Seattle enrolled patients during active infection and tracked them longitudinally. This clone was counted a single time. The receptor's source is a woman aged 55-70 years with COVID-19, enrolled during active disease. The J gene is TRBJ1-2, the V gene TRBV5-1; the match to TRBD1 covers 7 bases. What was sequenced was peripheral blood. The CDR3, as DNA: TGCGCCAGCAGCACTGTTGAAGGGGGCAGCTATGGCTACACCTTC. Translating it yields CASSTVEGGSYGYTF.